This entry is about one T cell receptor (beta chain). V was cut by 3 bases and J by 3 bases, with 11 bases left in between. The CDR3 is 14 amino acids. Germline lookup yields CDR1 GTSNPN and CDR2 SVGIG (reference sequence). The source of the sample is a study of ipilimumab plus nivolumab after autologous stem cell transplantation. The repertoire was sequenced with immunoSEQ multiplex PCR; TCRdb's copy has only in-frame clones and lacks some. The table shows about 18,000 clones, with roughly 80% occurring only once. The sample was PBMCs, taken in a trial of ipilimumab plus nivolumab as post-transplant consolidation. The chain carries TRBV30 and TRBJ2-2, with a tentative D call TRBD1 (5 bases). The TCR comes from a male donor with diffuse large B-cell lymphoma. The CDR3: CAWRWEGDTGELFF. The CDR3 DNA reads TGTGCCTGGAGATGGGAAGGGGACACCGGGGAGCTGTTTTTT.